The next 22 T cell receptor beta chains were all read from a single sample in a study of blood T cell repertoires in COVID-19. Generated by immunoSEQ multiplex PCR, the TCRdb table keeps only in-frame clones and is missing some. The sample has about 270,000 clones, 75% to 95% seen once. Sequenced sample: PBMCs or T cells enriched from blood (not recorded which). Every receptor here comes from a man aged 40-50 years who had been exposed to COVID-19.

This CDR3 reads CASSEATSISNQPQHF. The CDR3 DNA follows: TGTGCCAGCAGTGAAGCGACATCGATTAGCAATCAGCCCCAGCATTTT. The chain joins TRBV25-1 to TRBJ1-5; D not resolved. The germline gives CDR1 MGHDK, CDR2 SYGVNS. The CDR3 consists of 16 residues. Trimming took off 2 bases at V and 0 bases at J, with 11 bases between the two ends.

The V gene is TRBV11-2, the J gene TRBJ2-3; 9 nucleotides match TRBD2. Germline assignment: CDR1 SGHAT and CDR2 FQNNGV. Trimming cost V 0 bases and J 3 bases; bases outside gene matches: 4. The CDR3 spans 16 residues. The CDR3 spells CASSLDRAGGTDTQYF. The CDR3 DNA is TGTGCCAGCAGCTTAGATAGAGCGGGAGGTACAGATACGCAGTATTTT.

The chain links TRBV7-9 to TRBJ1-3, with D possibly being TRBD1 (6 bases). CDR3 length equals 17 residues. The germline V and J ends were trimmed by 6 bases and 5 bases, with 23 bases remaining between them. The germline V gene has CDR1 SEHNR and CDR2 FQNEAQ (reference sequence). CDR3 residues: CASSSQNNRALRNTIYF. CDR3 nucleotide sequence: TGTGCCAGCAGTTCACAAAACAACAGGGCCCTCAGAAACACCATATATTTT.

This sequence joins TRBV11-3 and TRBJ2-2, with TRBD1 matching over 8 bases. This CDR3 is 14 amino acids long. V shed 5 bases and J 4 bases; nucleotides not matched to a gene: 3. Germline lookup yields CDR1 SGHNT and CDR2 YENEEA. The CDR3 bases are TGTGCCAGCAGCCACAGGGGGATCACCGGGGAGCTGTTTTTT. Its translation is CASSHRGITGELFF.

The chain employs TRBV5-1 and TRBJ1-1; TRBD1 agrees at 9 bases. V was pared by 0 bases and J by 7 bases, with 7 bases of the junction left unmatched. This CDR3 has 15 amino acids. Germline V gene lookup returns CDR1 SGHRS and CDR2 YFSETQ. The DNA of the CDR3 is TGCGCCAGCAGCTTGGCCGGGACAGGGACGATTGAAGCTTTCTTT. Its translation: CASSLAGTGTIEAFF.

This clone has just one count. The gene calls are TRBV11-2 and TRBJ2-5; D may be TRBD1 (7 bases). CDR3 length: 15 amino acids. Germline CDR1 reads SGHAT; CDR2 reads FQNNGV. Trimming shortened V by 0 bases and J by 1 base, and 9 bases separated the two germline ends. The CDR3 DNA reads TGTGCCAGCAGCTTAGATCAGGGGGGCCAAGAGACCCAGTACTTC. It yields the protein CASSLDQGGQETQYF.

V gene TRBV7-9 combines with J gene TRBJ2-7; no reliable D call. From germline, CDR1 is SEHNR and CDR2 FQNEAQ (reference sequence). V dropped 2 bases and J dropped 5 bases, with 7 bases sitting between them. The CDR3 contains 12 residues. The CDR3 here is CASSLRVHEQYF. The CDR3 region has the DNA TGTGCCAGCAGCTTAAGAGTCCACGAGCAGTACTTC.

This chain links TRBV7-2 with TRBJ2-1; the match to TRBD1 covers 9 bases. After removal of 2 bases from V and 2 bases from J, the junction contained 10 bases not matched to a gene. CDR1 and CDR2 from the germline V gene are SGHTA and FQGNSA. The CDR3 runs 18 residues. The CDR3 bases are TGTGCCAGCAGCTTACGGGACAGGGCAAGTATACCCTACAATGAGCAGTTCTTC. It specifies CASSLRDRASIPYNEQFF. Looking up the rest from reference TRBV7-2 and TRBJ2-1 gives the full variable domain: GAGVSQSPSNKVTEKGKDVELRCDPISGHTALYWYRQSLGQGLEFLIYFQGNSAPDKSGLPSDRFSAERTGGSVSTLTIQRTQQEDSAVYLCASSLRDRASIPYNEQFFGPGTRLTVL.

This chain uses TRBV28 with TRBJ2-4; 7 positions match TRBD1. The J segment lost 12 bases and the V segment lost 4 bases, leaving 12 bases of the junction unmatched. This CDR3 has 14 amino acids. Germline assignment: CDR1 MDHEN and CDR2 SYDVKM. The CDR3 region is CASSSKRDRAGQYF. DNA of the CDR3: TGTGCCAGCAGTTCCAAACGCGACAGGGCCGGTCAGTACTTC.

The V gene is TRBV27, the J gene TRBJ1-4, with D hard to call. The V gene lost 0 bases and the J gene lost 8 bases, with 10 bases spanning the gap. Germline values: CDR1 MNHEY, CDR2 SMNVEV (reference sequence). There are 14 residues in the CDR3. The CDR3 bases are TGTGCCAGCAGTTTATCGGGGAGGTGGGAAAAACTGTTTTTT. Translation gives CASSLSGRWEKLFF.

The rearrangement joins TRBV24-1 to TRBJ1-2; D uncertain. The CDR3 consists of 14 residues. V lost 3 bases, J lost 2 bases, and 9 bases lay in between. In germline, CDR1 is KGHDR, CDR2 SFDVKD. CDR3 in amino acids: CATSDVTQNYGYTF. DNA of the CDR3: TGTGCCACCAGTGATGTTACACAGAACTATGGCTACACCTTC.

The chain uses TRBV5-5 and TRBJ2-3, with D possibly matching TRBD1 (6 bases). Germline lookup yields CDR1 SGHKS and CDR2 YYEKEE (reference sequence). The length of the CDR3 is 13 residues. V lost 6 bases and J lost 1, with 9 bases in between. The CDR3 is CASIKGGTDTQYF. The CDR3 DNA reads TGTGCCAGCATCAAGGGGGGCACAGATACGCAGTATTTT.

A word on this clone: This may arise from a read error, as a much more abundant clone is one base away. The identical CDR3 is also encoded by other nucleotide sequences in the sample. DNA of the CDR3: TGCGCCAGCAGCTTGGGACAGGCGAACACTGAAGCTTTCTTT. Translating it yields CASSLGQANTEAFF. The chain combines TRBV5-1 with TRBJ1-1; possible D gene TRBD1, 6 bases. V was cut by 0 bases and J by 1 base, with 7 bases left in between. The CDR3 loop spans 14 amino acids. Germline lookup yields CDR1 SGHRS and CDR2 YFSETQ.

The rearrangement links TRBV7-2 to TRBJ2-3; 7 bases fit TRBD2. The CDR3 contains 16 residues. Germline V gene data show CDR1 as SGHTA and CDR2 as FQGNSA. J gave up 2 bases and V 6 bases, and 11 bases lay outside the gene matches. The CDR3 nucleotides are TGTGCCAGCAGTCCAGCGGGGCCAGCGGTCACAGATACGCAGTATTTT. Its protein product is CASSPAGPAVTDTQYF. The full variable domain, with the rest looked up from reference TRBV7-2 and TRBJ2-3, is GAGVSQSPSNKVTEKGKDVELRCDPISGHTALYWYRQSLGQGLEFLIYFQGNSAPDKSGLPSDRFSAERTGGSVSTLTIQRTQQEDSAVYLCASSPAGPAVTDTQYFGPGTRLTVL.

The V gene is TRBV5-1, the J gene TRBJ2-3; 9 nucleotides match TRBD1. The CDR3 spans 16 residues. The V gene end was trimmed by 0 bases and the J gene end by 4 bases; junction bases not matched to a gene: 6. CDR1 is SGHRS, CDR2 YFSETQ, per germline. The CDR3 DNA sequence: TGCGCCAGCAGCTTGGCCAGTCGACAGGGGGCAGATACGCAGTATTTT. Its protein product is CASSLASRQGADTQYF.

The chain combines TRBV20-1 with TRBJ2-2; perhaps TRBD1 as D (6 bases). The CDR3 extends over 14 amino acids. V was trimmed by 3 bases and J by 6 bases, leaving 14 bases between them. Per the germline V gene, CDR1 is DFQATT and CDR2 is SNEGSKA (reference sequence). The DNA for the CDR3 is TGCAGTGCTAGTGACAGGCCTACGGCCGGGGAGCTGTTTTTT. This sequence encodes CSASDRPTAGELFF.

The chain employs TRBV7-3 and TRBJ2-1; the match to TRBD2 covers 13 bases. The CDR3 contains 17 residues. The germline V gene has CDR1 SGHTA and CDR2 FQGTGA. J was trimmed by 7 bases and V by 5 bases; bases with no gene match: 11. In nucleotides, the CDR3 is TGTGCCAGCAGCCGGAAAAATGGACTAGCGGGAGCTAATGAGCAGTTCTTC. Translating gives CASSRKNGLAGANEQFF.

CDR3 nucleotides: TGCGCCAGCAGCCAAGAATTCACTTTAGGCTACACCTTC. Residues: CASSQEFTLGYTF. The rearrangement uses TRBV4-1 and TRBJ1-2, with D uncertain. V lost 0 bases and J 8 bases, leaving 10 bases between the germline ends. Per the germline V gene, CDR1 is MGHRA and CDR2 is YSYEKL. The CDR3 runs 13 residues.

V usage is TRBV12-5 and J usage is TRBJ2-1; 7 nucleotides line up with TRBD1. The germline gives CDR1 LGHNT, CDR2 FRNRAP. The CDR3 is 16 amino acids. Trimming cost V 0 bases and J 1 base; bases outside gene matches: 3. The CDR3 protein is CASGLVGQISYNEQFF. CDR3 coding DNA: TGTGCTAGTGGTTTGGTGGGACAGATATCCTACAATGAGCAGTTCTTC.

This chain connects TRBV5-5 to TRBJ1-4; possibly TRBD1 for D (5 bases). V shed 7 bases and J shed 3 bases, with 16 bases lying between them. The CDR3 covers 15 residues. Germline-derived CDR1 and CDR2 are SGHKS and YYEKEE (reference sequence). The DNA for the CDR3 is TGTGCCAGCCACCTCGGGGGGTATGCTAATGAAAAACTGTTTTTT. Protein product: CASHLGGYANEKLFF. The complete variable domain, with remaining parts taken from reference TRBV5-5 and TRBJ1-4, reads DAGVTQSPTHLIKTRGQQVTLRCSPISGHKSVSWYQQVLGQGPQFIFQYYEKEERGRGNFPDRFSARQFPNYSSELNVNALLLGDSALYLCASHLGGYANEKLFFGSGTQLSVL.

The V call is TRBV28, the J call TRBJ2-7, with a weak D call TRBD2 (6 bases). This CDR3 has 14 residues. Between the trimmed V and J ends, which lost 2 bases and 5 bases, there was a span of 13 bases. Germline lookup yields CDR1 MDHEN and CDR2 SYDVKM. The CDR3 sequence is CASSLAGSGDEQYF. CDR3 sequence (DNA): TGTGCCAGCAGTTTAGCCGGGAGTGGGGACGAGCAGTACTTC. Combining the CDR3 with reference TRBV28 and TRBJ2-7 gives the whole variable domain DVKVTQSSRYLVKRTGEKVFLECVQDMDHENMFWYRQDPGLGLRLIYFSYDVKMKEKGDIPEGYSVSREKKERFSLILESASTNQTSMYLCASSLAGSGDEQYFGPGTRLTVT.

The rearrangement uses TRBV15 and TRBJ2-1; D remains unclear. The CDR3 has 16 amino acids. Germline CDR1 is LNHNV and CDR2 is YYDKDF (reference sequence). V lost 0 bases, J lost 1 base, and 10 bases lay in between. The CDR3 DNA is TGTGCCACCAGCAGAGAAATTACACCTTCCTACAATGAGCAGTTCTTC. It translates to CATSREITPSYNEQFF.